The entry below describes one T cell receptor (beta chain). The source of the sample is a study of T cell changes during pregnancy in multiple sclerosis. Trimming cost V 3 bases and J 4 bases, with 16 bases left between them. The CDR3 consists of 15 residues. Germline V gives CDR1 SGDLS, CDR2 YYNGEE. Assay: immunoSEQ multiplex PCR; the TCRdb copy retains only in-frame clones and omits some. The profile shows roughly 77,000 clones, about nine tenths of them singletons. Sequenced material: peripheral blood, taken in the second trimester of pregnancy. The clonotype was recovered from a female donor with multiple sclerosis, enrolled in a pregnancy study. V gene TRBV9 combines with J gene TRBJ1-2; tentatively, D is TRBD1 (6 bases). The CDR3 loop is CASSALGGQGYGYTF. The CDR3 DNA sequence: TGTGCCAGCAGCGCCCTCGGGGGGCAGGGCTATGGCTACACCTTC.